Shown below are 13 T cell receptor beta chains from a single sample sequenced in a study of blood T cell repertoires in COVID-19. The table came from immunoSEQ multiplex PCR; TCRdb's copy has only in-frame clones and leaves some out. This table has some 80,000 clones, 90% appearing once. Material for sequencing was peripheral blood. These receptors were obtained from a human donor in a cohort sampled during active COVID-19.

The rearrangement joins TRBV6-1 to TRBJ1-1; unclear D gene. The CDR3 consists of 13 residues. Germline V gives CDR1 MNHNS, CDR2 SASEGT. The V and J ends lost 1 base and 7 bases respectively, with 10 bases between them. The CDR3 spells CASSEVRGHEAFF. The CDR3 nucleotides are TGTGCCAGCAGTGAAGTTCGAGGGCATGAAGCTTTCTTT.

J is TRBJ2-5 and V is TRBV5-1; perhaps TRBD2 as D (5 bases). Germline CDR1 is SGHRS and CDR2 is YFSETQ. The CDR3 loop spans 15 amino acids. Deletions cut 0 bases from V and 1 base from J, with 10 bases between. The CDR3 DNA reads TGCGCCAGCAGCTTGGGGTCTCTAGCCCAAGAGACCCAGTACTTC. This sequence encodes CASSLGSLAQETQYF.

This chain connects TRBV27 to TRBJ2-5, with D perhaps matching TRBD2 (5 bases). Germline V lookup: CDR1 MNHEY, CDR2 SMNVEV (reference sequence). The CDR3 loop spans 14 amino acids. With 8 bases removed from V and 5 bases from J, the gap between germline ends came to 18 bases. CDR3 coding DNA: TGTGCCAGCTCTCCTGGTAGCGTTCGGGAGACCCAGTACTTC. Translated, it gives CASSPGSVRETQYF.

The V gene is TRBV30, the J gene TRBJ1-5; unclear D gene. Trimming removed 8 bases at V and 3 bases at J, with 20 bases between. Germline CDR1 GTSNPN, CDR2 SVGIG (reference sequence). This CDR3 comprises 15 residues. CDR3 in amino acids: CAATGMTSSNQPQHF. The DNA for the CDR3 is TGTGCCGCGACCGGGATGACAAGCTCCAATCAGCCCCAGCATTTT.

The chain combines TRBV28 with TRBJ1-1; 10 bases are shared with TRBD1. Germline V gene sequence: CDR1 MDHEN, CDR2 SYDVKM. This CDR3 spans 17 amino acids. V was pared by 4 bases and J by 6 bases, with 14 bases of the junction left unmatched. The CDR3 bases are TGTGCCAGCAGTTCTTACCGGGACAGGGGCTGGTGGGCTGAAGCTTTCTTT. This translates into CASSSYRDRGWWAEAFF.

This chain links TRBV5-1 with TRBJ1-1; 11 nucleotides align to TRBD1. The CDR3 is 18 residues long. The germline CDR1 and CDR2 sequences are SGHRS and YFSETQ. V shed 2 bases and J 1 base; nucleotides not matched to a gene: 10. In DNA form, the CDR3 reads TGCGCCAGCAGCTTCCGGACAGGGGGCGCATTGCAGAACACTGAAGCTTTCTTT. Translating it yields CASSFRTGGALQNTEAFF.

This chain joins TRBV5-4 and TRBJ2-7; 7 nucleotides agree with TRBD2. Germline CDR1 is SGHNT and CDR2 is YYREEE (reference sequence). The CDR3 sequence is 13 residues long. Germline trimming cut 9 bases from V and 1 base from J; bases unmatched to any gene: 7. The DNA for the CDR3 is TGTGCCACCGGGTGGGGGGGGTCCTACGAGCAGTACTTC. Amino acid sequence: CATGWGGSYEQYF.

The chain recombines TRBV19 with TRBJ2-1; 7 bases agree with TRBD2. CDR3 length equals 15 residues. The J segment lost 6 bases and the V segment lost 7 bases, leaving 12 bases of the junction unmatched. Germline-derived CDR1 and CDR2 are LNHDA and SQIVND (reference sequence). CDR3 in amino acids: CASTRQLASGNEQFF. CDR3 coding DNA: TGTGCCAGTACCAGACAACTAGCGTCGGGCAATGAGCAGTTCTTC.

V usage is TRBV19 and J usage is TRBJ1-3; no firm D call. Germline CDR1 LNHDA, CDR2 SQIVND (reference sequence). The CDR3 loop spans 15 amino acids. Trimming removed 3 bases from V and 0 bases from J, with 9 bases in between. The CDR3 spells CASSIGQYSGNTIYF. DNA for the CDR3: TGTGCCAGTAGTATTGGTCAGTACTCTGGAAACACCATATATTTT. Complete variable domain (other parts from reference TRBV19 and TRBJ1-3): DGGITQSPKYLFRKEGQNVTLSCEQNLNHDAMYWYRQDPGQGLRLIYYSQIVNDFQKGDIAEGYSVSREKKESFPLTVTSAQKNPTAFYLCASSIGQYSGNTIYFGEGSWLTVV.

V usage is TRBV10-3 and J usage is TRBJ2-5; TRBD1 matches at 11 bases. The V gene's germline CDR1 is ENHRY and CDR2 SYGVKD. The CDR3 length is 15 residues. V dropped 7 bases and J dropped 6; count of bases not matched to a gene: 10. The CDR3 coding sequence is TGTGCCATCAACCAAGGGACAGGGGGTAAACAGACCCAGTACTTC. It is translated as CAINQGTGGKQTQYF.

This rearrangement joins TRBV9 to TRBJ2-5; TRBD2 matches at 14 bases. V was clipped by 3 bases and J by 12 bases; unmatched bases: 4. The germline V gene encodes CDR1 SGDLS and CDR2 YYNGEE. The CDR3 length is 13 residues. Written as DNA, the CDR3 is TGTGCCAGCAGCGGGACTAGCGGGAGGCCCGAGTACTTC. Its protein product is CASSGTSGRPEYF.

The chain combines TRBV29-1 with TRBJ2-1, with TRBD2 matching over 8 bases. The CDR3 is 14 amino acids. CDR1 is SQVTM, CDR2 ANQGSEA, per germline. V shed 3 bases, J shed 5 bases, and the junction held 6 bases outside the gene matches. The DNA of the CDR3 is TGCAGCGTTGACAGAGCGGGGGTCCACAATGAGCAGTTCTTC. It specifies CSVDRAGVHNEQFF.

The chain links TRBV24-1 to TRBJ2-1; 12 positions match TRBD1. The CDR3 runs to 20 residues. Germline values: CDR1 KGHDR, CDR2 SFDVKD. V lost 4 bases and J lost 0; bases outside the gene matches: 12. CDR3 coding DNA: TGTGCCACCAGTGACCCCGGGACAGGGGGCCCTCTAAGCTCCTACAATGAGCAGTTCTTC. Its protein product is CATSDPGTGGPLSSYNEQFF.